This TCR beta chain originates from a study of cytomegalovirus exposure and HLA in healthy donors. Across the whole study: Genotyping of some 390 donors showed that roughly 80% belonged to the Caucasian-associated ancestry cluster. Study-level results: Being productive about 87% or about 30% of the time was typical of most TCR beta V segments in an earlier analysis.

Use of 60 Vbeta and 13 Jbeta primers characterized the PCR. Measured with immunoSEQ multiplex PCR; TCRdb has only the in-frame clones, and not every one. Altogether around 150,000 clones are present, 76% being singletons, with the ten largest covering 3.9%. This clone was picked up a small number of times. Its target is unknown. The CDR3 spans 17 residues. Per germline, CDR1 MGHRA and CDR2 YSYEKL. Trimming cost V 0 bases and J 2 bases; bases outside gene matches: 7. Healthy people donating bone marrow made up the donors. The chain uses TRBV4-1 and TRBJ2-3; TRBD2 matches 8 bases. This receptor was identified in a young man in good health and CMV-seronegative. The specimen was PBMCs. CDR3 nucleotides: TGCGCCAGCAGCCAAGATGAATCGGGAGGGGACACAGATACGCAGTATTTT. It specifies CASSQDESGGDTDTQYF.